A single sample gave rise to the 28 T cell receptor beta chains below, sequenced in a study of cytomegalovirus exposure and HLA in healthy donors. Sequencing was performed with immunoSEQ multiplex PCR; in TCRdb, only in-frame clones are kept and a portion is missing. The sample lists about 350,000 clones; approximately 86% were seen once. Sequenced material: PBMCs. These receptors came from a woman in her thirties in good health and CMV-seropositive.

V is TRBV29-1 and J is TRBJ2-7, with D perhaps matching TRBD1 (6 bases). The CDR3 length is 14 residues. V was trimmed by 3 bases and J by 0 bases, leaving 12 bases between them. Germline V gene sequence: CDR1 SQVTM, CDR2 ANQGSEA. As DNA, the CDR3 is TGCAGCGTTGACCAGGGGAGACCCTCCTACGAGCAGTACTTC. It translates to CSVDQGRPSYEQYF.

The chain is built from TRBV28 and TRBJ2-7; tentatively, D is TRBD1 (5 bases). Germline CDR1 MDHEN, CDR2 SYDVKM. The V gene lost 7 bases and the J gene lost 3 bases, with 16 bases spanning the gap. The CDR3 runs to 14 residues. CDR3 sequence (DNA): TGTGCCAGCATTAGGGGCGACAGTTACTACGAGCAGTACTTC. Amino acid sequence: CASIRGDSYYEQYF.

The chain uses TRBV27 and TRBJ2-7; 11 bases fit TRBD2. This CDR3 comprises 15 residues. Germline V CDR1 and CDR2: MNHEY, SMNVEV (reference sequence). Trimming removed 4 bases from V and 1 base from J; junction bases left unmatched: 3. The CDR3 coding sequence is TGTGCCAGCAGTTCACGGACTAGCGGGTCCTACGAGCAGTACTTC. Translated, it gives CASSSRTSGSYEQYF.

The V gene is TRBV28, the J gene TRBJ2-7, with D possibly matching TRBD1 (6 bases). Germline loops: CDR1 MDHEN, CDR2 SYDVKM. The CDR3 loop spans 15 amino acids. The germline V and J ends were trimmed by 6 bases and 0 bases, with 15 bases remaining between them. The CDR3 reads CASSRLTGSSYEQYF. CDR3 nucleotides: TGTGCCAGCAGCCGTCTTACAGGGAGCTCCTACGAGCAGTACTTC.

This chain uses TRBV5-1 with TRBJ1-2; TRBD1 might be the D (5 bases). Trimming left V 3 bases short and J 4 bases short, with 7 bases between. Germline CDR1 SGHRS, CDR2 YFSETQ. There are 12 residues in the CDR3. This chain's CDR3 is CASSWGGYGYTF. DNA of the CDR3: TGCGCCAGCAGCTGGGGGGGCTATGGCTACACCTTC.

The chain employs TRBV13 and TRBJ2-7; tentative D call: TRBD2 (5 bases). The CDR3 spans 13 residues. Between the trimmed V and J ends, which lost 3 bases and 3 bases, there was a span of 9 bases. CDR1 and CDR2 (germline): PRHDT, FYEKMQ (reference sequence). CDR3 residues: CASSFGLSYEQYF. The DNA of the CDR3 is TGTGCCAGCAGCTTCGGACTGAGCTACGAGCAGTACTTC. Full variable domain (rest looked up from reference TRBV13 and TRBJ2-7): AAGVIQSPRHLIKEKRETATLKCYPIPRHDTVYWYQQGPGQDPQFLISFYEKMQSDKGSIPDRFSAQQFSDYHSELNMSSLELGDSALYFCASSFGLSYEQYFGPGTRLTVT.

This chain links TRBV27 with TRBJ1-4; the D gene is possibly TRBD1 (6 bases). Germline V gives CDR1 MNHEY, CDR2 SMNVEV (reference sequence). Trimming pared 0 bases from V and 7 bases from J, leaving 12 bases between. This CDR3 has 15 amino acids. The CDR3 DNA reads TGTGCCAGCAGTTTATCGGGGGGGCTGGCTGAAAAACTGTTTTTT. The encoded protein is CASSLSGGLAEKLFF.

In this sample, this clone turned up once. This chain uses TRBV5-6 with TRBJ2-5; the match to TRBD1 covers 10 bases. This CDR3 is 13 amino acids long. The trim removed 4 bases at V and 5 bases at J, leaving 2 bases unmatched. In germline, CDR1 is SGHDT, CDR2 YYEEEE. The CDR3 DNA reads TGTGCCAGCAGCCTGGGACAGGGGGAGACCCAGTACTTC. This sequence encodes CASSLGQGETQYF. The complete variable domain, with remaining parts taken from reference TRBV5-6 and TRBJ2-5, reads DAGVTQSPTHLIKTRGQQVTLRCSPKSGHDTVSWYQQALGQGPQFIFQYYEEEERQRGNFPDRFSGHQFPNYSSELNVNALLLGDSALYLCASSLGQGETQYFGPGTRLLVL.

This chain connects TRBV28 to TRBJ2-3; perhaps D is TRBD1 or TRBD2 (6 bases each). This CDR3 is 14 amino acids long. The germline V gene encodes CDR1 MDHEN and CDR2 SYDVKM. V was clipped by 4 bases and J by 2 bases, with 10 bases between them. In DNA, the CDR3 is TGTGCCAGCAGTTCGGGGGCCCCCACAGATACGCAGTATTTT. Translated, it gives CASSSGAPTDTQYF. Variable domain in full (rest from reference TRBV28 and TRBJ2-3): DVKVTQSSRYLVKRTGEKVFLECVQDMDHENMFWYRQDPGLGLRLIYFSYDVKMKEKGDIPEGYSVSREKKERFSLILESASTNQTSMYLCASSSGAPTDTQYFGPGTRLTVL.

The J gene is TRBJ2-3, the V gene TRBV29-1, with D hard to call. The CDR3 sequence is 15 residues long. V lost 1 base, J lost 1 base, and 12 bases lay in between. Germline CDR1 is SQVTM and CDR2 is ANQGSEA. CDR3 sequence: CSVEGPHGGTDTQYF. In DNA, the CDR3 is TGCAGCGTTGAAGGACCTCATGGCGGCACAGATACGCAGTATTTT.

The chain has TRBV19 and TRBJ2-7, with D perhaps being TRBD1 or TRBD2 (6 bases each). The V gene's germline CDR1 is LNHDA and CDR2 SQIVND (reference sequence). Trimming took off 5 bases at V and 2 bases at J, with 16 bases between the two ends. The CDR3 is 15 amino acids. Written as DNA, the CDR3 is TGTGCCAGTAGTTTACGGTGGGGGGCCACCTACGAGCAGTACTTC. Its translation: CASSLRWGATYEQYF.

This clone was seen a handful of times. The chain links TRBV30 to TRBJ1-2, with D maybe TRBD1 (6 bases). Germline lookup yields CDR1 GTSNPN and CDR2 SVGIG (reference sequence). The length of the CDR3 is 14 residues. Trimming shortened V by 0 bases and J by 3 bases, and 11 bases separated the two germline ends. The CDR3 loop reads CAWSVDDRHYGYTF. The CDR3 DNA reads TGTGCCTGGAGTGTAGATGACAGGCACTATGGCTACACCTTC.

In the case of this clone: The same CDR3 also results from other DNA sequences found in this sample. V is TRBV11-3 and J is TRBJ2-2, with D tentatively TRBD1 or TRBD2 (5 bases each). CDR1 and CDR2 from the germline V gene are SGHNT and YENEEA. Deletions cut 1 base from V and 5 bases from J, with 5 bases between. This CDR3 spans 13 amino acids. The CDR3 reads CASSLGGTGELFF. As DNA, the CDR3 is TGTGCCAGCAGCTTAGGGGGGACCGGGGAGCTGTTTTTT.

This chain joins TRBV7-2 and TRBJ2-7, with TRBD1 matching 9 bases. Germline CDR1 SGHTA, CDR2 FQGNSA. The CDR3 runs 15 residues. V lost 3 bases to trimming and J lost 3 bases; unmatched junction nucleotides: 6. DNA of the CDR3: TGTGCCAGCAGCTTCGACAGGGGGACCCTCTACGAGCAGTACTTC. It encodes CASSFDRGTLYEQYF. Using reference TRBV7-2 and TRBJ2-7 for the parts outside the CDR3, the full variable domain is GAGVSQSPSNKVTEKGKDVELRCDPISGHTALYWYRQSLGQGLEFLIYFQGNSAPDKSGLPSDRFSAERTGGSVSTLTIQRTQQEDSAVYLCASSFDRGTLYEQYFGPGTRLTVT.

The CDR3 region has the DNA TGTGCCACTAGGCAGGGAGCGGGCTATGGCTACACCTTC. Protein: CATRQGAGYGYTF. This rearrangement joins TRBV6-5 to TRBJ1-2; D is possibly TRBD1 (5 bases). V dropped 10 bases and J dropped 4 bases, with 16 bases sitting between them. Germline CDR1 MNHEY, CDR2 SVGAGI. The CDR3 is 13 amino acids.

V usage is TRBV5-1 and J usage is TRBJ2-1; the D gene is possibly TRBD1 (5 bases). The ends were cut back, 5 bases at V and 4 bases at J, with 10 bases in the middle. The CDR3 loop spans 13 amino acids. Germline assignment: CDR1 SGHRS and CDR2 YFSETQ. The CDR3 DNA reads TGCGCCAGCAGTAACACAGGATACAATGAGCAGTTCTTC. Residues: CASSNTGYNEQFF.

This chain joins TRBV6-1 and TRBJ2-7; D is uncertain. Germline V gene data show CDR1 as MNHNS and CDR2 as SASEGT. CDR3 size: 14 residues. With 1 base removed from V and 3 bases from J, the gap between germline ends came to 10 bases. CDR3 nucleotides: TGTGCCAGCAGTGAAGGGCCCAGCTTCTACGAGCAGTACTTC. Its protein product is CASSEGPSFYEQYF.

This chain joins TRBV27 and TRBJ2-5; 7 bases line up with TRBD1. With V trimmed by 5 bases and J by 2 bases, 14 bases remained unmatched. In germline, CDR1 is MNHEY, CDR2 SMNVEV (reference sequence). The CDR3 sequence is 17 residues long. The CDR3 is CASSPSMPQGQQETQYF. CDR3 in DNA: TGTGCCAGCAGTCCATCCATGCCCCAGGGACAGCAAGAGACCCAGTACTTC.

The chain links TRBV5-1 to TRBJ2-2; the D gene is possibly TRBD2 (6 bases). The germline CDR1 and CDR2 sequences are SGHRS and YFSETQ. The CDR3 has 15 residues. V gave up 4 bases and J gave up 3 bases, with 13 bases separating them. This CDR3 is CASSRGNSDTGELFF. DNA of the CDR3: TGCGCCAGCAGCCGCGGGAACAGCGACACCGGGGAGCTGTTTTTT.

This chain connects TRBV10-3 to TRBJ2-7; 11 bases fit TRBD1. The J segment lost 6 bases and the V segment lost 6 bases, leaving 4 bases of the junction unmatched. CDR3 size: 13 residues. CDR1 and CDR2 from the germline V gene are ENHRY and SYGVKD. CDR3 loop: CAIRDRGLGEQYF. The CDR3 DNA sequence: TGTGCCATCAGGGACAGGGGGCTAGGCGAGCAGTACTTC.

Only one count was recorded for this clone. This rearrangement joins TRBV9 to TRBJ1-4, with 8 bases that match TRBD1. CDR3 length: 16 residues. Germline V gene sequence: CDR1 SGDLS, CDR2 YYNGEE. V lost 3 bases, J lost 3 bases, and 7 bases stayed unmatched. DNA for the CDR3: TGTGCCAGCAGCGGGACAGGGACAGTCTCTAATGAAAAACTGTTTTTT. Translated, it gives CASSGTGTVSNEKLFF.

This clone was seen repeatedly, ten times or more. The CDR3 coding sequence is TGTGCCAGCAGAACAGGGAGTACTGAAGCTTTCTTT. It translates to CASRTGSTEAFF. The chain employs TRBV27 and TRBJ1-1, with D perhaps matching TRBD1 (6 bases). V gave up 6 bases and J gave up 5 bases, with 10 bases separating them. CDR1 MNHEY and CDR2 SMNVEV come from the germline V gene (reference sequence). The CDR3 runs 12 residues.

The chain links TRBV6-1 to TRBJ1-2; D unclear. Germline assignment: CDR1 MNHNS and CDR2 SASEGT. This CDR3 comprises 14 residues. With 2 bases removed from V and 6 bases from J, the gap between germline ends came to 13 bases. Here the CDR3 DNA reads TGTGCCAGCAGTGAATCCGGGCGTGTGAATGGCTACACCTTC. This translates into CASSESGRVNGYTF.

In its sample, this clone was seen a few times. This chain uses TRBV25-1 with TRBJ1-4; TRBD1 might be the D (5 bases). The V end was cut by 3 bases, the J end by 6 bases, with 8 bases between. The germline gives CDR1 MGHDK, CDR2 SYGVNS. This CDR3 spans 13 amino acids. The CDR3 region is CASSEGRDEKLFF. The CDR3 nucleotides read TGTGCCAGCAGTGAGGGACGGGATGAAAAACTGTTTTTT.

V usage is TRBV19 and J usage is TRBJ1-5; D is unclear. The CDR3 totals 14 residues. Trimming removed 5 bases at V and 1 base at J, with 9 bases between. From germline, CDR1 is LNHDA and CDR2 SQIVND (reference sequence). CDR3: CASSGEPSNQPQHF. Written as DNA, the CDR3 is TGTGCCAGTAGTGGAGAACCCAGCAATCAGCCCCAGCATTTT.

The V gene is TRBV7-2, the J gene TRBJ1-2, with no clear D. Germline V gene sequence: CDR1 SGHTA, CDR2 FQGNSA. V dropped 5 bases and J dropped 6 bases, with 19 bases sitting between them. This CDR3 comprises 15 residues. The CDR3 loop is CASSQTLASVDGYTF. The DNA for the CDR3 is TGTGCCAGCAGCCAAACGCTCGCGTCGGTTGATGGCTACACCTTC.

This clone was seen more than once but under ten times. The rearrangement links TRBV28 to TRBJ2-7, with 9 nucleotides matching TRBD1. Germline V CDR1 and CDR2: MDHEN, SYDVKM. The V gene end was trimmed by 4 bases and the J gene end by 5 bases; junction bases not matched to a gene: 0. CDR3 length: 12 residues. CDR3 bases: TGTGCCAGCAGTTGGGACAGGGACGAGCAGTACTTC. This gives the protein CASSWDRDEQYF.

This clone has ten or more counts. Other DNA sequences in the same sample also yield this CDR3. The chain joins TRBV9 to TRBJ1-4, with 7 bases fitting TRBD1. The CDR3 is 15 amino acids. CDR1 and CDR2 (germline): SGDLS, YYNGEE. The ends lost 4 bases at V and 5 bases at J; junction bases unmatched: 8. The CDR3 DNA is TGTGCCAGCAGCCCAAGCGGGACAGTAAATGAAAAACTGTTTTTT. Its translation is CASSPSGTVNEKLFF.